This is a list of T cell receptor beta chains from one sample in a study of molecular identifiers for immune sequencing clone quantification. TCRdb passed the PCR reads through MiXCR, listing each CDR3 protein once. The sample records about 630,000 distinct CDR3 sequences, over 25% being singletons. Sequencing was carried out using naive CD8+ T cells from blood, with Jurkat cell RNA spiked in. The receptors stem from a human donor in good health. Some libraries in this study had Jurkat cell RNA spiked in. CDR3s include the opening cysteine and the closing phenylalanine or tryptophan. The D gene is left open where the match is weak. Some rows mark clone size as missing; the rest say once, few, many or name a class of expanded clone.

v_call	d_call	j_call	clone_size	cdr3_aa	cdr3_nt
TRBV13	-	TRBJ2-7	-	CASSFEGTNQDEQYF	TGTGCCAGCAGCTTTGAGGGTACAAATCAGGACGAGCAGTACTTC
TRBV27	TRBD2	TRBJ2-5	-	CASSPQLVAGVETQYF	TGTGCCAGCAGTCCCCAGCTAGTAGCGGGAGTGGAGACCCAGTACTTC
TRBV12-5	TRBD2	TRBJ2-3	many	CASGFLGLAGGITTDTQYF	TGTGCTAGTGGTTTCCTCGGACTAGCGGGAGGCATCACCACAGATACGCAGTATTTT
TRBV2	-	TRBJ1-5	few	CASSEPVNNQPQHF	TGTGCCAGCAGTGAACCGGTCAACAATCAGCCCCAGCATTTT
TRBV6-5	-	TRBJ2-7	-	CASSYNSGYEQYF	TGTGCCAGCAGTTATAACTCCGGCTACGAGCAGTACTTC
TRBV4-1	-	TRBJ2-3	many	CASSQDARLDTQYF	TGCGCCAGCAGCCAAGACGCTAGATTGGATACGCAGTATTTT
TRBV29-1	TRBD1	TRBJ1-1	many	CSVKDRDTEAFF	TGCAGCGTAAAAGACAGGGACACTGAAGCTTTCTTT
TRBV7-8	TRBD1	TRBJ2-7	-	CASSSFIGQGAYEQYF	TGTGCCAGCAGCTCCTTTATTGGACAGGGGGCCTACGAGCAGTACTTC
TRBV7-9	-	TRBJ1-5	many	CASSLASAAWEPQHF	TGTGCCAGCAGCTTAGCAAGCGCTGCTTGGGAGCCCCAGCATTTT
TRBV10-3	TRBD2	TRBJ2-7	-	CATGLAGEQYF	TGTGCCACTGGACTAGCGGGCGAGCAGTACTTC
TRBV2	TRBD2	TRBJ2-7	-	CASSGLAGVYEQYF	TGTGCCAGCAGTGGACTAGCGGGAGTTTACGAGCAGTACTTC
TRBV6-1	TRBD1	TRBJ2-7	few	CASSVDRGRYEQYF	TGTGCCAGCAGTGTAGACAGGGGTAGGTACGAGCAGTACTTC
TRBV11-3	-	TRBJ2-3	-	CASSLSGVSTDTQCF	TGTGCCAGCAGCTTAAGTGGGGTTAGCACAGATACGCAGTGTTTT
TRBV15	TRBD1	TRBJ2-7	few	CATSRGQGGIDEQYF	TGTGCCACCAGCAGAGGACAGGGGGGAATTGACGAGCAGTACTTC
TRBV7-9	-	TRBJ2-1	-	CASSTGDPEYNEQFF	TGTGCCAGCAGCACGGGGGACCCGGAGTACAATGAGCAGTTCTTC
TRBV6-5	TRBD2	TRBJ2-3	many	CASSSPASGYTDTQYF	TGTGCCAGCAGTTCCCCGGCTAGCGGATACACAGATACGCAGTATTTT
TRBV9	TRBD1	TRBJ2-1	-	CASRQGAAYNEQFF	TGTGCCAGCAGACAGGGGGCTGCCTACAATGAGCAGTTCTTC
TRBV6-5	-	TRBJ1-1	many	CASSAHIGEGNTEAFF	TGTGCCAGCAGTGCCCATATAGGGGAGGGAAACACTGAAGCTTTCTTT
TRBV6-6	TRBD1	TRBJ1-4	many	CASSYGAGGEKLFF	TGTGCCAGCAGTTATGGGGCAGGGGGGGAAAAACTGTTTTTT
TRBV27	TRBD1	TRBJ2-2	-	CASSTTGGTGELLF	TGTGCCAGCAGTACAACAGGGGGCACCGGGGAGCTGTTATTT
TRBV7-9	-	TRBJ2-5	many	CASSYEVKQETQYF	TGTGCCAGCAGCTACGAAGTGAAACAAGAGACCCAGTACTTC
TRBV15	TRBD1	TRBJ1-5	-	CATSRWTGNQPQHF	TGTGCCACCAGCAGATGGACAGGGAATCAGCCCCAGCATTTT
TRBV30	TRBD2	TRBJ2-2	-	CAWSVLLAGETGELFF	TGTGCCTGGAGTGTATTGCTAGCGGGAGAAACCGGGGAGCTGTTTTTT
TRBV10-3	-	TRBJ1-3	-	CAISESRVDSGNTIYF	TGTGCCATCAGTGAGTCGAGGGTTGACTCTGGAAACACCATATATTTT
TRBV24-1	TRBD2	TRBJ2-2	few	CATSGAGAGELFF	TGTGCCACGAGCGGGGCTGGGGCCGGGGAGCTGTTTTTT
TRBV27	TRBD2	TRBJ2-3	many	CASSPWTSGALTDTQYF	TGTGCCAGCAGTCCGTGGACTAGCGGAGCACTCACAGATACGCAGTATTTT
TRBV19	-	TRBJ2-1	-	CASRIGPGAGEQFF	TGTGCCAGTAGAATAGGTCCGGGAGCCGGTGAGCAGTTCTTC
TRBV7-9	TRBD1	TRBJ2-3	many	CASSLWTGGIDTQYF	TGTGCCAGCAGCTTATGGACAGGTGGGATTGATACGCAGTATTTT
TRBV5-1	-	TRBJ2-1	-	CASSLVGRGRDNEQFF	TGCGCCAGCAGCTTGGTGGGCAGGGGAAGGGACAATGAGCAGTTCTTC
TRBV6-5	TRBD2	TRBJ2-3	many	CASSPTVRGGGTDTQYF	TGTGCCAGCAGTCCGACCGTACGGGGGGGGGGCACAGATACGCAGTATTTT
TRBV12-3/TRBV12-4	TRBD2	TRBJ2-1	many	CALRGGPYNEQFF	TGTGCCTTACGGGGAGGGCCATACAATGAGCAGTTCTTC
TRBV15	TRBD1	TRBJ1-5	-	CATSRAPGQVYSNQPQHF	TGTGCCACCAGCAGAGCCCCGGGACAGGTGTATAGCAATCAGCCCCAGCATTTT
TRBV6-1	TRBD1	TRBJ2-5	-	CASGPEGTGRETQYF	TGTGCCAGCGGTCCAGAGGGGACAGGGAGGGAGACCCAGTACTTC
TRBV7-9	TRBD1	TRBJ1-1	many	CASSLVGGDRVGAFF	TGTGCCAGCAGCTTAGTAGGGGGTGACAGGGTTGGAGCTTTCTTT
TRBV4-3	TRBD2	TRBJ2-3	many	CASSQEVAGIADTQYF	TGCGCCAGCAGCCAAGAGGTAGCGGGAATAGCAGATACGCAGTATTTT
TRBV7-8	TRBD1	TRBJ1-2	-	CASSPTGVDGYTF	TGTGCCAGCAGCCCGACAGGGGTTGACGGCTACACCTTC
TRBV30	-	TRBJ2-1	-	CALTGTEQFF	TGTGCCCTCACAGGTACTGAGCAGTTCTTC
TRBV7-9	TRBD2	TRBJ2-7	many	CASSGPGTSGTYSYEQYF	TGTGCCAGCAGCGGGCCTGGGACTAGCGGGACCTACTCCTACGAGCAGTACTTC
TRBV4-1	-	TRBJ1-6	-	CASSYGYNSPLHF	TGCGCCAGCAGCTACGGCTATAATTCACCCCTCCACTTT
TRBV28	-	TRBJ2-3	many	CASSLNPTDTQYF	TGTGCCAGCAGTTTGAACCCCACAGATACGCAGTATTTT
TRBV19	-	TRBJ2-7	few	CASSIFGGGSEQYF	TGTGCCAGTAGTATATTCGGGGGCGGCAGTGAGCAGTACTTC
TRBV15	-	TRBJ2-1	few	CATSRDHKWSHNEQFF	TGTGCCACCAGCAGAGATCATAAATGGTCACACAATGAGCAGTTCTTC
TRBV7-2	TRBD2	TRBJ2-3	many	CASSLRRGGVSDTQYF	TGTGCCAGCAGCTTACGGCGGGGGGGCGTCTCAGATACGCAGTATTTT
TRBV4-3	-	TRBJ2-1	many	CASSRHNEQFF	TGCGCCAGCAGCCGCCACAATGAGCAGTTCTTC
TRBV5-6	-	TRBJ2-5	-	CASSFQATRYF	TGTGCCAGCAGCTTCCAAGCGACCCGGTACTTC
TRBV4-1	TRBD1	TRBJ2-7	many	CASSQDQGQAVYEQYF	TGCGCCAGCAGCCAAGACCAGGGACAGGCGGTCTACGAGCAGTACTTC